This paragraph covers one T cell receptor (beta chain) sequence. Looked up from germline, CDR1 is SGHRS and CDR2 is YFSETQ. The CDR3 extends over 12 amino acids. V was clipped by 1 base and J by 3 bases, with 4 bases between them. Via MiXCR, TCRdb re-called the 5' RACE reads, giving one row per CDR3 protein. The sample includes 430,000 or so distinct CDR3 sequences, 20% to 25% seen only once; the top ten take approximately 2.9%. This sample is part of a study of identical twins. The same sample was also used in a study of T cells expressing NK-cell markers.

The TCR originated in a woman aged 18-29 years in good health. The sample comprised CD4+ T cells sorted from blood. The chain joins TRBV5-1 to TRBJ2-5; D is uncertain. CDR3 in amino acids: CASSLMEETQYF. DNA for the CDR3: TGCGCCAGCAGCTTGATGGAAGAGACCCAGTACTTC.